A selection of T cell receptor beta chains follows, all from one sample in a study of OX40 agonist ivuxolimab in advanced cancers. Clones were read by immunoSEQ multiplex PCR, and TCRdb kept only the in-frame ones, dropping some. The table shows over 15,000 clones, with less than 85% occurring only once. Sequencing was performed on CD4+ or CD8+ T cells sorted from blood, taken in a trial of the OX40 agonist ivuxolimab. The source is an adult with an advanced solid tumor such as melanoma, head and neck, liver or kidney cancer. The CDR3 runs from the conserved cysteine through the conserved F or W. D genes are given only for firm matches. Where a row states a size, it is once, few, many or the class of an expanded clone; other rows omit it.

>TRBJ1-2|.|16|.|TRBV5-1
TGCGCCAGCAGCTTGAATCCCACAGGGAGGTACTATGGCTACACCTTC
CASSLNPTGRYYGYTF
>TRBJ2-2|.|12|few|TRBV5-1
TGCGCCAGCAGCTTGGTTGACGGGGAGCTGTTTTTT
CASSLVDGELFF
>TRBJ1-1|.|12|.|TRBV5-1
TGCGCCAGCAGCTTGATAGGGAGTGAAGCTTTCTTT
CASSLIGSEAFF
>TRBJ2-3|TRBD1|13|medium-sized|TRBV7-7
TGTGCTAGCAGCTTATTACAGGGGGATACGCAGTATTTT
CASSLLQGDTQYF
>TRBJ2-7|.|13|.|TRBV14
TGTGCCAGCAGCCAAGGGGTTTCCTACGAGCAGTACTTC
CASSQGVSYEQYF
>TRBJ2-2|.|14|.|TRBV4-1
TGCGCCAGCAGCCAACTGTCCAGTCCCGGGGAGCTGTTTTTT
CASSQLSSPGELFF
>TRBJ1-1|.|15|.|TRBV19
TGTGCCAGTACCCCAATGGACTCAGGGAACACTGAAGCTTTCTTT
CASTPMDSGNTEAFF
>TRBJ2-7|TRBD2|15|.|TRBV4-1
TGCGCCAGCAGCCCCGAGCAAGCGGGGGGGCCCGAGCAGTACTTC
CASSPEQAGGPEQYF
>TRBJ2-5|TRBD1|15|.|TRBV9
TGTGCCAGCAGCGTAGCCGGACAGGGTCAAGAGACCCAGTACTTC
CASSVAGQGQETQYF
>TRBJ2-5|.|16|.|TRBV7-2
TGTGCCAGCAGCTTAGTGATTTACTCCTCGGGAGAGACCCAGTACTTC
CASSLVIYSSGETQYF
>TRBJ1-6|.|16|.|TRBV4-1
TGCGCCAGCAGCCAACTAGGGGAAGCCAACAATTCACCCCTCCACTTT
CASSQLGEANNSPLHF
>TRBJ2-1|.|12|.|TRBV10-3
TGTGCCATCACCCAGGACCTTAATGAGCAGTTCTTC
CAITQDLNEQFF
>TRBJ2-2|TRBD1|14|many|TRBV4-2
TGTGCCAGCAGCCAAGCAGGGGGTGCCGGGGAGCTGTTTTTT
CASSQAGGAGELFF
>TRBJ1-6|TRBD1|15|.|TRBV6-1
TGTGCCAGCAGTGGTACAGGGGATTATAATTCACCCCTCCACTTT
CASSGTGDYNSPLHF
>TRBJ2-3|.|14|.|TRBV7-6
TGTGCCAGCAGCTTGCGCCCGGGTGCAGATACGCAGTATTTT
CASSLRPGADTQYF
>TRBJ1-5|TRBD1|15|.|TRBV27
TGTGCCAGCAGTCCGCCCCCGGACAGGGGTCAGCCCCAGCATTTT
CASSPPPDRGQPQHF
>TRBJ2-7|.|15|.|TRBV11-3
TGTGCCAGCAGCAGAGAGAACGACGGGACCTACGAGCAGTACTTC
CASSRENDGTYEQYF
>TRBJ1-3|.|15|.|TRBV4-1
TGCGCCAGCAGCCAAGACGGGGGCGATGGAAACACCATATATTTT
CASSQDGGDGNTIYF
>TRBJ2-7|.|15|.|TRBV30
TGTGCCTGGAGCGGTGACAGCCTAACTAACTACGAGCAGTACTTC
CAWSGDSLTNYEQYF
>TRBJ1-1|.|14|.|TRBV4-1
TGCGCCAGCAGCCCCACGGGACTGAACACTGAAGCTTTCTTT
CASSPTGLNTEAFF
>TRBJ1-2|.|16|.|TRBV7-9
TGTGCCAGCAGCTTCTCCCTCGCCGACTCCGGCTATGGCTACACCTTC
CASSFSLADSGYGYTF
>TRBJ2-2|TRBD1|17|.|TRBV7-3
TGTGCCAGCAGCTTAACCGCCCCACAGGGGTACACCGGGGAGCTGTTTTTT
CASSLTAPQGYTGELFF
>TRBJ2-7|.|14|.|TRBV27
TGTGCCAGCAGCCGGCCTAGTGCCGCCCACGAGCAGTACTTC
CASSRPSAAHEQYF
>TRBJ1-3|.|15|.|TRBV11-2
TGTGCCAGCAGCTTAGGACAGGCGCGTGGAAACACCATATATTTT
CASSLGQARGNTIYF
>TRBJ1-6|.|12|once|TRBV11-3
TGTGCCAGCAGCTTCGGATTTTCACCCCTCCACTTT
CASSFGFSPLHF
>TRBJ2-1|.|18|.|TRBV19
TGTGCCAGTAGTAGGTTATCGGACAAGTCCTACCACTACAATGAGCAGTTCTTC
CASSRLSDKSYHYNEQFF
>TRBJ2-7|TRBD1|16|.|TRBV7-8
TGTGCCAGCAGCTTAGTTGGGACAGTCAGCTCCTACGAGCAGTACTTC
CASSLVGTVSSYEQYF
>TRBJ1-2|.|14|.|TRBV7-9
TGTGCCAGCAGCTTATCAGGGAAAGCCGACGGCTACACCTTC
CASSLSGKADGYTF
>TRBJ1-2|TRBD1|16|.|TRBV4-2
TGTGCCAGCAGCAAAGCCGGGACAGAGATTAACTATGGCTACACCTTC
CASSKAGTEINYGYTF
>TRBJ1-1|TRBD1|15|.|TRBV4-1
TGCGCCAGCAGCCAGGGACAGGGGGCTAGCACTGAAGCTTTCTTT
CASSQGQGASTEAFF
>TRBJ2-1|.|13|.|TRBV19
TGTGCCAGTAGTCTGGCGGCCTACAATGAGCAGTTCTTC
CASSLAAYNEQFF
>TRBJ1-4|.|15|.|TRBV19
TGTGCCAGTAGTATAAGTCCGCCAGTGGATGAAAAACTGTTTTTT
CASSISPPVDEKLFF
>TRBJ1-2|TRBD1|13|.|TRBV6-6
TGTGCCAGCAGCCAGGGGGGGATTGGCGGCTACACCTTC
CASSQGGIGGYTF
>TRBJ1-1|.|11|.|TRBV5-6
TGTGCCAGCAGCGACTTCACTGAAGCTTTCTTT
CASSDFTEAFF
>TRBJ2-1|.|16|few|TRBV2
TGTGCCAGCAGTAAATCGGAAGTCAAAGATTACAATGAGCAGTTCTTC
CASSKSEVKDYNEQFF
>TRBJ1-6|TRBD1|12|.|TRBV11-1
TGTGCCAGCCGGGACAGAGGATCACCCCTCCACTTT
CASRDRGSPLHF
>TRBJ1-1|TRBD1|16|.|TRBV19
TGTGCCAGTAGTATAGAGAAAAGGGGGCGCGGGACTGAAGCTTTCTTT
CASSIEKRGRGTEAFF
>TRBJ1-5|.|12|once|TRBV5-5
TGTGCCAGCAGCTGGTTTAATCAGCCCCAGCATTTT
CASSWFNQPQHF
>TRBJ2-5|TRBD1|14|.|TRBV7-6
TGTGCCAGCAGCTTCGGACAGGGGGGCGAGACCCAGTACTTC
CASSFGQGGETQYF
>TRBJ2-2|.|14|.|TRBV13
TGTGCCAGCAGCTTAGGCCTTCACACCGGGGAGCTGTTTTTT
CASSLGLHTGELFF
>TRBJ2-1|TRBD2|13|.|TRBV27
TGTGCCAGCAGTCCAACGGGGGGGCCGATTCAGTTCTTC
CASSPTGGPIQFF
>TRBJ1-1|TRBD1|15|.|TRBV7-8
TGTGCCAGCAGCGTGTGGACAGGGCCCAACACTGAAGCTTTCTTT
CASSVWTGPNTEAFF
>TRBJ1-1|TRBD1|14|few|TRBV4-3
TGCGCCAGCAGCCAAGAAGGGACAGTTACTGAAGCTTTCTTT
CASSQEGTVTEAFF
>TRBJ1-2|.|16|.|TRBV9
TGTGCCAGCAGCGTAGAGGAGGGGCGATCCCTCTATGGCTACACCTTC
CASSVEEGRSLYGYTF
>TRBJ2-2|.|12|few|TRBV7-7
TGTGCCAGCGGGGGACTCACCGGGGAGCTGTTTTTT
CASGGLTGELFF
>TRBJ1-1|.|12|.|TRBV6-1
TGTGCCAGTAAATTCATGAACACTGAAGCTTTCTTT
CASKFMNTEAFF
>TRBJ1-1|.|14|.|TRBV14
TGTGCCAGCAGCCAGACTTGGGGAAACACTGAAGCTTTCTTT
CASSQTWGNTEAFF
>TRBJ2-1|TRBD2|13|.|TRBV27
TGTGCCAGCAGCATGGGAGGGAACAATGAGCAGTTCTTC
CASSMGGNNEQFF
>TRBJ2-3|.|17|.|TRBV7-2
TGTGCCAGCAGCACCCCTTCAGGGAGGGGGGACACAGATACGCAGTATTTT
CASSTPSGRGDTDTQYF
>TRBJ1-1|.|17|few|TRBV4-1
TGCGCCAGCAGCCAAGATCAATGGACCTCGGGGGGCACTGAAGCTTTCTTT
CASSQDQWTSGGTEAFF
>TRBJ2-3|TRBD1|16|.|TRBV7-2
TGTGCCAGCAGCTTAATTGTGGGACAGAGCACAGATACGCAGTATTTT
CASSLIVGQSTDTQYF
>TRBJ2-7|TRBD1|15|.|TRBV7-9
TGTGCCAGCAGCTACGGACAGGGTAGCTCCTACGAGCAGTACTTC
CASSYGQGSSYEQYF